Sequencing of this T cell receptor (beta chain) was carried out in a study of early T cells in non-severe SARS-CoV-2 infection (dated by TCRdb to the early 2020s). In the study overall: TCR sequencing used bulk RNA from unsorted whole blood, so alpha and beta chains could not be paired. Study-wide conclusions, independent of this receptor: VDJdb matching was skewed toward anti-spike CD8 responses and likely underestimated virus-specific expansions by missing private and CD4 specificities.

The library was made by 5' RACE. TCRdb lists the instrument as NextSeq 500. In the TCR library protocol, unique molecular identifiers were attached to individual cDNA molecules to correct for PCR bias and sequencing error. TCR alpha and beta chains were both sequenced, and the abundances of alpha and beta sequences in each sample were closely correlated with each other. On the authors' methods: Decombinator V4 was used to perform V gene, J gene and CDR3 annotation of TCR sequences. TCRs were defined as expanded if a significant change between any two time points was detected under a Poisson model with p below 0.0001. TCR abundances were normalised to the total number of TCRs sequenced in each sample and reported as counts per million. TRAV1-2 paired with TRAJ12, TRAJ20 or TRAJ33 defined MAIT TCRs, while TRAV10 paired with TRAJ18 defined iNKT TCRs. VDJdb, accessed 1 November 2021, was searched for CMV, EBV and SARS-CoV-2 annotated TCRs, with TCRs annotated for multiple antigens excluded. TCRdb reworked the public reads: Q25 trimming with fastp, MiXCR clone assembly, productive beta chains retained. Merged by CDR3 protein, the rows form single entries marked with the most common genes and DNA. Here the V and J calls rest on TCRdb's processing, not on the authors' analysis. For this sample the table gives 63,000 or so distinct CDR3 sequences, of which approximately 10% were detected only once. Approximately 5% of the sample comes from the top ten.

From the cysteine through the phenylalanine, the CDR3 covers 12 amino acids. The sequence is cut down to CDR3 DNA, 36 bases in frame from base 1. In the germline V gene (reference sequence), CDR1 corresponds to DFQATT and CDR2 to SNEGSKA. Unmatched junction bases come to 1, with V trimmed by 7 bases and J by 5 bases. This clonotype was recorded a few times. This clone's antigen is unknown. Base quality data are lacking; no much larger clone is found one base away. This was a case-control study nested in a cohort of healthcare workers in London, UK, who had nasopharyngeal swab PCR tests and blood samples taken every week. Healthcare workers were recruited between 23 and 31 March 2020, during the week of the UK lockdown, and were followed weekly for up to about 15 weeks.

Recombination linked TRBV20-1 to TRBJ2-1; the central 11 bases match TRBD2. This specimen was whole blood, taken at baseline. The sequence came from an adult who was a healthcare worker with PCR-confirmed SARS-CoV-2 infection or an uninfected control (not recorded which). Here is the DNA: TGCAGTGTGACTAGCGGGAACAATGAGCAGTTCTTC. Its amino acids are CSVTSGNNEQFF.